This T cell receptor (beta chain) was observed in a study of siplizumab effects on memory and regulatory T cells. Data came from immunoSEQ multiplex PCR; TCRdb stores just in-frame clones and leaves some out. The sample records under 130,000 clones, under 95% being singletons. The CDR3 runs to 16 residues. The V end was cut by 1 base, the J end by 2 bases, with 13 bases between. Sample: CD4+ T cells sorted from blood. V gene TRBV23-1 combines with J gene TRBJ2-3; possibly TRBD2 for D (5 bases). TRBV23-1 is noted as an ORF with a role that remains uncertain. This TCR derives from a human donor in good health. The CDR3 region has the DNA TGCGCCAGCAGTCAATATCGAGAGGGTTCCACAGATACGCAGTATTTT. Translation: CASSQYREGSTDTQYF.